This passage covers 5 T cell receptor beta chains from one sample sequenced in a study of CXCR3-negative and CXCR3-positive naive CD8 T cells. Regarding the study as a whole: More hydrophobic TRB CDR3s were found in CXCR3-positive naive cells than in CXCR3-negative naive cells.

Their specific antigens are unknown. UMI-labeled 5' RACE TRB cDNA libraries were prepared from the cells. TCRdb reanalyzed the 5' RACE reads and collapses them to one entry per CDR3 protein, without DNA. The sample holds 100,000 to 150,000 distinct CDR3 sequences. The sample taken for sequencing was naive CXCR3+ CD8+ T cells from blood. Specified subset: CD45RO-CCR7+CD27+CD95- naive CD8+ T cells expressing CXCR3 (TNR3+). These receptors all come from a human donor in good health. Some clones in this sample may be carry-over from other donors' samples.

The chain has TRBV7-6 and TRBJ2-7; TCRdb's assignment of TRBD1 cannot be checked, as there is no DNA. This CDR3 region has 15 residues. Germline V gene sequence: CDR1 SGHVS, CDR2 FNYEAQ. The CDR3: CASSPIQGMGYEQYF.

CDR3 protein: CASSQGTILDINTGELFF. The V gene is TRBV4-2, the J gene TRBJ2-2; with no DNA, the TCRdb D assignment of TRBD1 cannot be verified. This CDR3 is built from 18 residues. Germline V gene data show CDR1 as LGHNA and CDR2 as YNFKEQ.

This chain links TRBV7-9 with TRBJ2-1. Germline loops: CDR1 SEHNR, CDR2 FQNEAQ (reference sequence). This CDR3 has 15 residues. CDR3 amino acids: CASSFPRISYNEQFF.

The chain recombines TRBV10-3 with TRBJ2-1; no DNA is available, so the TRBD1 call from TCRdb remains unchecked. Germline V gene data show CDR1 as ENHRY and CDR2 as SYGVKD. The CDR3 contains 13 residues. CDR3 residues: CASGTGTYNEQFF.

This chain connects TRBV7-3 to TRBJ2-1; there is no DNA to check the TCRdb D call of TRBD1. CDR3 length: 14 residues. The V gene's germline CDR1 is SGHTA and CDR2 FQGTGA. The CDR3 region is CASSSSDRVDEQFF.